This TCR beta chain was recovered during a study of shared clonotypes between healthy human individuals. The junction had 7 bases not matched to a gene; V was cut back by 4 bases and J by 4 bases. In germline, CDR1 is SQVTM, CDR2 ANQGSEA. The CDR3 is 13 residues long. Findings and limits, study-wide: The donor pool, a small one, limited the genetic and exposure-history diversity represented. Across subsets, estimated richness was generally greater for naive than for memory populations. When compared with the clonotypes that were shared by all four sorted-subset donors, the non-shared clonotypes turned out to have lower generation probabilities.

As regards this clone: Its antigen is still unknown.

Around 30,000 T cell genomes, or about 200 ng DNA, went into the sorted-subset replicate PCRs. Using immunoSEQ multiplex PCR, the repertoire was profiled, and TCRdb retains in-frame clones only, with some absent. The repertoire includes around 1.6 million clones, 95% to 99% of them detected once, and about 0.45% sits in the top ten. Sequenced input: naive CD4+ T cells sorted from blood. Documented subset: CD45RA+ positively selected. This receptor was obtained from a man aged 30-40 years in good health. The V gene is TRBV29-1, the J gene TRBJ2-7, with 7 bases fitting TRBD2. CDR3 region: CSVGGGSRYEQYF. In DNA, the CDR3 is TGCAGCGTTGGCGGCGGGAGTAGATACGAGCAGTACTTC.